One sample yielded the 29 T cell receptor beta chains listed below, sequenced in a study of human T cells and chemical hapten exposure. Time point meaning: patch test 2, 6 weeks after DPC sensitization. Treatment meaning: therapeutic diphenylcyclopropenone sensitization with weekly scalp DPC. TCRdb ran MiXCR on the RACE reads and lists one entry per CDR3 protein. The sample comprises roughly 84,000 distinct CDR3 sequences, about 10% of which are singletons, and 4.5% to 5% rests with the top ten. Sequencing was performed on whole blood, taken in connection with sensitization to the hapten diphenylcyclopropenone (DPC). These receptors originate from a woman aged 45-65 years with alopecia areata. Some clones in this sample may be carry-over from other donors' samples.

The chain recombines TRBV5-6 with TRBJ1-1; TRBD1 agrees at 7 bases. Germline V CDR1 and CDR2: SGHDT, YYEEEE. The CDR3 covers 14 residues. V lost 6 bases and J lost 6; bases outside the gene matches: 11. CDR3 DNA: TGTGCCAGCATTCTTTTGACAGGGAGGCCTGAAGCTTTCTTT. This codes for CASILLTGRPEAFF.

CDR3 nucleotides: TGTGCCAGCAGGCCAGGGTCAGTACGGACCGGGGAGCTGTTTTTT. Translation: CASRPGSVRTGELFF. The rearrangement uses TRBV27 and TRBJ2-2, with a possible D match to TRBD1 (5 bases). The V end was cut by 6 bases, the J end by 5 bases, with 16 bases between. This CDR3 region has 15 residues. Per germline, CDR1 MNHEY and CDR2 SMNVEV (reference sequence).

Many counts were recorded for this clonotype. The chain is built from TRBV10-2 and TRBJ2-5, with 14 bases identical to TRBD2. The germline V gene has CDR1 WSHSY and CDR2 SAAADI. The CDR3 totals 15 residues. With V trimmed by 7 bases and J by 4 bases, 5 bases remained unmatched. CDR3 loop: CASKLGLAGVETQYF. Written as DNA, the CDR3 is TGCGCCAGCAAATTGGGACTAGCGGGAGTAGAGACCCAGTACTTC.

The V and J genes are TRBV20-1 and TRBJ2-3; no reliable D call. The CDR3 spans 13 residues. Germline loops: CDR1 DFQATT, CDR2 SNEGSKA (reference sequence). The V gene lost 5 bases and the J gene lost 5 bases, with 14 bases spanning the gap. The CDR3 loop reads CSAPQDVGDTQYF. The CDR3 DNA follows: TGCAGTGCTCCCCAGGACGTCGGAGATACGCAGTATTTT.

This clonotype was seen ten or more times. The chain joins TRBV12-3 or TRBV12-4 to TRBJ2-1; D is possibly TRBD1 (5 bases). Trimming cost V 2 bases and J 7 bases, with 12 bases left between them. This CDR3 is built from 14 residues. The CDR3 sequence: CASSLRSGWNEQFF. The DNA of the CDR3 is TGTGCCAGCAGTTTAAGGTCAGGGTGGAATGAGCAGTTCTTC.

In its sample, this clonotype was seen many times. The V and J genes are TRBV6-2 or TRBV6-3 and TRBJ2-1; D remains ambiguous. The CDR3 contains 14 residues. Trimming left V 2 bases short and J 0 bases short, with 5 bases between. CDR1 is MNHEY and CDR2 is SVGEGT in the germline V gene. In nucleotides, the CDR3 is TGTGCCAGCAGTTACCCGAGCTCCTACAATGAGCAGTTCTTC. Amino acids: CASSYPSSYNEQFF.

This clonotype was detected ten times or more. The CDR3: CAWSVLYSDRAEAFF. In DNA form, the CDR3 reads TGTGCCTGGAGTGTACTTTATTCGGACAGAGCAGAAGCTTTCTTT. V usage is TRBV30 and J usage is TRBJ1-1; TRBD1 is a possible D gene (6 bases). Per germline, CDR1 GTSNPN and CDR2 SVGIG (reference sequence). The CDR3 runs to 15 residues. The germline V and J ends were trimmed by 0 bases and 8 bases, with 19 bases remaining between them.

The V gene is TRBV5-1, the J gene TRBJ2-7; 8 bases line up with TRBD1. The germline V gene has CDR1 SGHRS and CDR2 YFSETQ. V shed 4 bases, J shed 5 bases, and the junction held 8 bases outside the gene matches. CDR3 size: 14 residues. This CDR3 is CASSGTGQANEQYF. The CDR3 nucleotides read TGCGCCAGCAGCGGAACGGGACAGGCCAACGAGCAGTACTTC.

This clonotype came up many times. This chain links TRBV7-2 with TRBJ2-2; TRBD2 agrees at 8 bases. V shed 5 bases, J shed 7 bases, and the junction held 9 bases outside the gene matches. CDR1 and CDR2 from the germline V gene are SGHTA and FQGNSA. The CDR3 runs to 15 residues. The chain's CDR3 is CASSQTSGAHGELFF. The CDR3 DNA reads as TGTGCCAGCAGCCAAACTAGCGGCGCCCACGGGGAGCTGTTTTTT.

CDR3 coding DNA: TGCGCCAGCAGCCAAGATCTAGTCCGGACAGGGAACACTGAAGCTTTCTTT. It yields the protein CASSQDLVRTGNTEAFF. The J gene is TRBJ1-1, the V gene TRBV4-1; 7 nucleotides align to TRBD1. The CDR3 contains 17 residues. Per germline, CDR1 MGHRA and CDR2 YSYEKL. After removal of 0 bases from V and 1 base from J, the junction contained 8 bases not matched to a gene.

The J gene is TRBJ1-1, the V gene TRBV18; a possible D gene is TRBD1 (5 bases). The CDR3 spans 14 residues. Looked up from germline, CDR1 is KGHSH and CDR2 is LQKENI. Trimming pared 2 bases from V and 5 bases from J, leaving 12 bases between. CDR3 residues: CASSPFEGRTEAFF. CDR3 bases: TGTGCCAGCTCACCATTCGAGGGGAGAACTGAAGCTTTCTTT.

This rearrangement joins TRBV18 to TRBJ1-1; the D gene is possibly TRBD1 (5 bases). Germline values: CDR1 KGHSH, CDR2 LQKENI. The CDR3 totals 15 residues. V dropped 3 bases and J dropped 0 bases, with 11 bases sitting between them. The CDR3 DNA is TGTGCCAGCTCACCGGGGGGAGATATGAACACTGAAGCTTTCTTT. Its protein is CASSPGGDMNTEAFF.

The chain is built from TRBV7-7 and TRBJ2-7; 9 positions match TRBD2. The CDR3 totals 15 residues. The germline gives CDR1 SSHAT, CDR2 FNYEAQ (reference sequence). J was trimmed by 2 bases and V by 5 bases; bases with no gene match: 7. CDR3 in amino acids: CASSPGLAGTYEQYF. The DNA of the CDR3 is TGTGCCAGCAGCCCGGGGCTAGCGGGGACCTACGAGCAGTACTTC.

This clonotype appeared many times. V usage is TRBV6-1 and J usage is TRBJ2-2, with TRBD1 as a possible D gene (5 bases). The CDR3 sequence is 15 residues long. Trimming removed 2 bases from V and 7 bases from J, with 14 bases in between. Germline V gene data show CDR1 as MNHNS and CDR2 as SASEGT. The DNA of the CDR3 is TGTGCCAGCAGTGAATACACAGCTAGGGGCGGGGAGCTGTTTTTT. As protein: CASSEYTARGGELFF.

This clonotype was observed at least ten times. The V and J genes are TRBV7-2 and TRBJ2-5; TRBD1 or TRBD2 may be the D gene (5 bases each). CDR1 and CDR2 from the germline V gene are SGHTA and FQGNSA. V gave up 2 bases and J gave up 2 bases, with 9 bases separating them. This CDR3 comprises 14 residues. CDR3 nucleotides: TGTGCCAGCAGCTTATGGGGACGACAAGAGACCCAGTACTTC. Translated: CASSLWGRQETQYF.

This clonotype showed up just a few times. J is TRBJ1-5 and V is TRBV7-2, with D uncertain. Trimming cost V 0 bases and J 0 bases, with 9 bases left between them. This CDR3 comprises 16 residues. Germline V lookup: CDR1 SGHTA, CDR2 FQGNSA. The CDR3 spells CASSLASVISNQPQHF. The DNA for the CDR3 is TGTGCCAGCAGCTTAGCGTCAGTAATTAGCAATCAGCCCCAGCATTTT.

There are many counts of this clonotype. V is TRBV7-2 and J is TRBJ1-5; the D gene is possibly TRBD1 (6 bases). Germline V gives CDR1 SGHTA, CDR2 FQGNSA. The CDR3 runs to 16 residues. V was cut by 2 bases and J by 2 bases, with 13 bases left in between. This CDR3 is CASSLLGGGGNQPQHF. The CDR3 coding sequence is TGTGCCAGCAGCTTATTAGGAGGGGGAGGCAATCAGCCCCAGCATTTT.

The chain couples TRBV3-1 to TRBJ1-2; TRBD1 is a possible D gene (5 bases). The CDR3 contains 13 residues. V shed 4 bases and J shed 6 bases, with 12 bases lying between them. Germline-derived CDR1 and CDR2 are LGHDT and YNNKEL (reference sequence). This chain's CDR3 is CASSRTWQDGYTF. The DNA of the CDR3 is TGTGCCAGCAGCCGGACATGGCAGGATGGCTACACCTTC. The full variable domain, completed using reference TRBV3-1 and TRBJ1-2, is DTAVSQTPKYLVTQMGNDKSIKCEQNLGHDTMYWYKQDSKKFLKIMFSYNNKELIINETVPNRFSPKSPDKAHLNLHINSLELGDSAVYFCASSRTWQDGYTFGSGTRLTVV.

This clonotype appeared once. The chain links TRBV19 to TRBJ2-3, with TRBD2 matching 8 bases. Germline-derived CDR1 and CDR2 are LNHDA and SQIVND (reference sequence). The CDR3 covers 16 residues. V lost 2 bases and J lost 6; bases outside the gene matches: 10. CDR3 residues: CASSINPGGPGDTQYF. DNA of the CDR3: TGTGCCAGTAGTATAAACCCGGGAGGGCCTGGTGATACGCAGTATTTT.

This clonotype was counted ten times or more. The CDR3 DNA sequence: TGTGCCAGCAGTTTTGGGTTATCCAATGAGCAGTTCTTC. It encodes CASSFGLSNEQFF. This sequence joins TRBV12-3 or TRBV12-4 and TRBJ2-1, with unresolved D. The CDR3 is 13 residues long. V was trimmed by 3 bases and J by 6 bases, leaving 9 bases between them.

The table lists this clonotype with a few counts. The V and J genes are TRBV4-3 and TRBJ2-3, with D unclear. V was shortened by 0 bases and J by 4 bases, with 8 bases between the two germline ends. The CDR3 loop spans 14 amino acids. Germline assignment: CDR1 LGHNA and CDR2 YSLEER. Here the CDR3 reads CASSQDIGADTQYF. CDR3 in DNA: TGCGCCAGCAGCCAAGATATCGGCGCAGATACGCAGTATTTT.

This clonotype was counted a few times. The chain couples TRBV20-1 to TRBJ1-4; D possibly corresponds to TRBD1 (5 bases). This CDR3 has 14 amino acids. CDR1 and CDR2 from the germline V gene are DFQATT and SNEGSKA (reference sequence). V lost 3 bases, J lost 1 base, and 9 bases lay in between. As DNA, the CDR3 is TGCAGTGCTAGGCAAACAGGAACTAATGAAAAACTGTTTTTT. Translating gives CSARQTGTNEKLFF.

This clonotype was detected only a few times. The chain joins TRBV25-1 to TRBJ2-7; D may be TRBD1 (5 bases). The CDR3 has 13 amino acids. V gave up 6 bases and J gave up 2 bases, with 11 bases separating them. CDR1 is MGHDK, CDR2 SYGVNS, per germline. Here the CDR3 reads CASRFSGTYEQYF. The CDR3, as DNA: TGTGCCAGCAGATTCTCAGGGACCTACGAGCAGTACTTC.

This clonotype has more than one count but fewer than ten. This sequence joins TRBV28 and TRBJ2-2; 11 nucleotides align to TRBD2. V lost 6 bases, J lost 3 bases, and 6 bases stayed unmatched. The germline V gene has CDR1 MDHEN and CDR2 SYDVKM. The CDR3 contains 16 residues. CDR3 in DNA: TGTGCCAGCAGGCTAGCGGGAGGAATTTACACCGGGGAGCTGTTTTTT. It specifies CASRLAGGIYTGELFF.

The rearrangement links TRBV9 to TRBJ2-1; 8 bases map to TRBD2. Germline assignment: CDR1 SGDLS and CDR2 YYNGEE. The CDR3 is made up of 15 amino acids. Losses at the gene ends were 2 bases for V and 10 bases for J; bases not matched to a gene: 11. The CDR3 DNA is TGTGCCAGCAGCGTCGGCGGGAGGCCCCTCGGGGAGCAGTTCTTC. Amino acid sequence: CASSVGGRPLGEQFF. Full variable domain (outside the CDR3, taken from reference TRBV9 and TRBJ2-1): DSGVTQTPKHLITATGQRVTLRCSPRSGDLSVYWYQQSLDQGLQFLIQYYNGEERAKGNILERFSAQQFPDLHSELNLSSLELGDSALYFCASSVGGRPLGEQFFGPGTRLTVL.

The chain recombines TRBV12-3 or TRBV12-4 with TRBJ2-3; 7 nucleotides align to TRBD2. J was trimmed by 8 bases and V by 2 bases; bases with no gene match: 1. The CDR3 is 12 amino acids. In DNA form, the CDR3 reads TGTGCCAGCAGTTTAACGGGGGGTACGCAGTATTTT. It encodes CASSLTGGTQYF.

This clonotype came up many times. This chain links TRBV29-1 with TRBJ1-4; D is unresolved. Germline assignment: CDR1 SQVTM and CDR2 ANQGSEA. CDR3 length equals 14 residues. The germline V and J ends were trimmed by 2 bases and 4 bases, with 11 bases remaining between them. The chain's CDR3 is CSVESATVNEKLFF. CDR3 DNA sequence: TGCAGCGTTGAATCGGCGACGGTTAATGAAAAACTGTTTTTT.

The chain couples TRBV18 to TRBJ2-7; 10 nucleotides agree with TRBD1. Trimming cost V 5 bases and J 6 bases; bases outside gene matches: 7. The germline CDR1 and CDR2 sequences are KGHSH and LQKENI. The CDR3 contains 14 residues. The CDR3 DNA follows: TGTGCCAGCTCAGTTTCCGGGACAGGGGTCGAGCAGTACTTC. This gives the protein CASSVSGTGVEQYF.

V usage is TRBV28 and J usage is TRBJ1-5; no reliable D call. V was cut by 4 bases and J by 4 bases, with 5 bases left in between. In germline, CDR1 is MDHEN, CDR2 SYDVKM. The CDR3 is made up of 12 amino acids. The CDR3 DNA is TGTGCCAGCAGTTGGGTAAATCAGCCCCAGCATTTT. It translates to CASSWVNQPQHF.